Listed here are 12 T cell receptor beta chains from one sample, sequenced in a study of early T cells in non-severe SARS-CoV-2 infection (dated by TCRdb to about 2021). Library preparation used 5' RACE. Sequencing was performed on a NextSeq 500. TCRdb reworked the public reads: Q25 trimming with fastp, MiXCR clone assembly, productive beta chains retained. A single entry per CDR3 protein holds the most common genes and DNA from its merged rows. The sample table shows approximately 80,000 distinct CDR3 sequences, and approximately 10% are seen once. 9.5% to 15% of the sample rests with the top ten. The sample was whole blood, taken at baseline. Receptors originate from an adult who was a healthcare worker with PCR-confirmed SARS-CoV-2 infection or an uninfected control (not recorded which).

This clonotype was seen a handful of times. This CDR3 is CASSVTSGEFTDTQYF. The CDR3 DNA follows: TGTGCCAGCAGCGTTACTAGCGGGGAATTTACAGATACGCAGTATTTT. The rearrangement uses TRBV9 and TRBJ2-3; TRBD2 matches at 10 bases. The germline gives CDR1 SGDLS, CDR2 YYNGEE. J lost 3 bases, V lost 2 bases, and 6 bases had no gene match. The CDR3 has 16 residues. The whole variable domain, filled in from reference TRBV9 and TRBJ2-3, reads DSGVTQTPKHLITATGQRVTLRCSPRSGDLSVYWYQQSLDQGLQFLIQYYNGEERAKGNILERFSAQQFPDLHSELNLSSLELGDSALYFCASSVTSGEFTDTQYFGPGTRLTVL.

This clonotype was picked up many times. The CDR3 DNA is TGCAGTGCTAGAGATACGGGCAGGGGCACAGATACGCAGTATTTT. Its translation is CSARDTGRGTDTQYF. The chain has TRBV20-1 and TRBJ2-3; D is possibly TRBD1 (5 bases). Germline assignment: CDR1 DFQATT and CDR2 SNEGSKA (reference sequence). V lost 0 bases, J lost 1 base, and 11 bases lay in between. The CDR3 totals 15 residues.

V gene TRBV5-1 combines with J gene TRBJ1-6; TRBD1 agrees at 10 bases. This CDR3 comprises 16 residues. The V gene end was trimmed by 0 bases and the J gene end by 5 bases; junction bases not matched to a gene: 2. In germline, CDR1 is SGHRS, CDR2 YFSETQ. DNA for the CDR3: TGCGCCAGCAGCTTGGAAGGGACAGGGGATAATTCACCCCTCCACTTT. Translation: CASSLEGTGDNSPLHF.

This clonotype was recorded a few times. The V call is TRBV19, the J call TRBJ2-1; possibly TRBD1 for D (5 bases). The V gene's germline CDR1 is LNHDA and CDR2 SQIVND (reference sequence). Trimming shortened V by 1 base and J by 5 bases, and 18 bases separated the two germline ends. The CDR3 is 17 residues long. This CDR3 is CASSIGPGPRVHNEQFF. The CDR3 DNA reads TGTGCCAGTAGTATAGGACCGGGCCCCAGGGTGCACAATGAGCAGTTCTTC. The full variable domain, in which reference TRBV19 and TRBJ2-1 provide the parts outside the CDR3, is DGGITQSPKYLFRKEGQNVTLSCEQNLNHDAMYWYRQDPGQGLRLIYYSQIVNDFQKGDIAEGYSVSREKKESFPLTVTSAQKNPTAFYLCASSIGPGPRVHNEQFFGPGTRLTVL.

This clonotype was found many times. The genes are TRBV6-5 and TRBJ2-7; 11 bases fit TRBD1. Germline V CDR1 and CDR2: MNHEY, SVGAGI. CDR3 size: 15 residues. The ends lost 5 bases at V and 3 bases at J; junction bases unmatched: 6. In DNA form, the CDR3 reads TGTGCCAGCAGTGATCGTGGGACAGGGGGCTACGAGCAGTACTTC. Amino acids: CASSDRGTGGYEQYF.

In its sample, this clonotype was seen a few times. The J gene is TRBJ1-6, the V gene TRBV20-1; no reliable D call. The CDR3 covers 15 residues. V lost 0 bases and J 9 bases, leaving 15 bases between the germline ends. CDR1 is DFQATT and CDR2 is SNEGSKA in the germline V gene (reference sequence). The CDR3 DNA is TGCAGTGCTAGAGAAAGCGGGATAGGTAGTTCACCCCTCCACTTT. It yields the protein CSARESGIGSSPLHF.

This clonotype was recorded many times. The V and J genes are TRBV7-8 and TRBJ2-1; the D gene is possibly TRBD1 (5 bases). Germline V gives CDR1 SGHVS, CDR2 FQNEAQ. V lost 1 base, J lost 5 bases, and 6 bases lay in between. This CDR3 is built from 13 residues. The CDR3 DNA follows: TGTGCCAGCAGCTTAGACAGGAACAATGAGCAGTTCTTC. Its translation: CASSLDRNNEQFF.

This clonotype turned up a few times. The V gene is TRBV7-7, the J gene TRBJ1-1; D not certain. This CDR3 contains 13 residues. V lost 8 bases to trimming and J lost 1 base, with 11 bases between them. The germline V gene encodes CDR1 SSHAT and CDR2 FNYEAQ (reference sequence). CDR3: CASQALPNTEAFF. In DNA, the CDR3 is TGTGCCAGCCAAGCGTTGCCGAACACTGAAGCTTTCTTT.

In this sample, this clonotype turned up a few times. The chain joins TRBV7-9 to TRBJ1-6; 8 bases map to TRBD1. V shed 7 bases and J 7 bases; nucleotides not matched to a gene: 3. From germline, CDR1 is SEHNR and CDR2 FQNEAQ (reference sequence). The CDR3 spans 13 residues. CDR3 amino acids: CASIGQGNSPLHF. CDR3 nucleotide sequence: TGTGCCAGCATTGGACAGGGCAATTCACCCCTCCACTTT.

This clonotype was seen a few times. The genes are TRBV7-8 and TRBJ2-2, with 7 bases fitting TRBD2. Germline assignment: CDR1 SGHVS and CDR2 FQNEAQ. This CDR3 contains 15 residues. Trimming at V came to 7 bases and at J to 0 bases, leaving 5 bases not matched to a gene. The CDR3 DNA follows: TGTGCCAGCACCCGCAGCGGGGCGAACACCGGGGAGCTGTTTTTT. It translates to CASTRSGANTGELFF.

The V call is TRBV7-6, the J call TRBJ2-7, with 11 bases aligning to TRBD1. Germline V CDR1 and CDR2: SGHVS, FNYEAQ. The CDR3 runs 15 residues. V trimming: 4 bases; J trimming: 2 bases; junction bases outside the gene matches: 4. The CDR3 sequence is CASSWGTGGTYEQYF. The CDR3 bases are TGTGCCAGCAGCTGGGGGACAGGGGGTACCTACGAGCAGTACTTC.

The chain combines TRBV14 with TRBJ2-2; TRBD1 agrees at 7 bases. CDR1 is SGHDN, CDR2 FVKESK, per germline. The CDR3 sequence is 16 residues long. The junction had 8 bases not matched to a gene; V was cut back by 3 bases and J by 4 bases. In nucleotides, the CDR3 is TGTGCCAGCAGCCACAAGACAGGGTTCAGCACCGGGGAGCTGTTTTTT. It specifies CASSHKTGFSTGELFF.